This passage covers 21 T cell receptor beta chains from one sample sequenced in a study of glioma-infiltrating T cells after dendritic cell vaccination. Measured with immunoSEQ multiplex PCR; TCRdb has only the in-frame clones, and not every one. The table lists tens of thousands of clones, around 83% of them singletons, with less than 8% in the top ten. As for time point: after dendritic cell vaccination, including at tumor progression/relapse. Here the sequenced sample was blood, taken after dendritic cell vaccination. These receptors originate from a human donor with glioblastoma.

The chain combines TRBV4-1 with TRBJ1-1, with 11 bases fitting TRBD1. CDR3 size: 14 residues. The germline V gene encodes CDR1 MGHRA and CDR2 YSYEKL. The trim removed 7 bases at V and 5 bases at J, leaving 6 bases unmatched. The CDR3 sequence: CASTQDRGQTEAFF. The CDR3 nucleotides are TGCGCCAGCACCCAGGACAGGGGGCAGACTGAAGCTTTCTTT.

The chain is built from TRBV11-3 and TRBJ2-1; D perhaps matches TRBD1 (5 bases). The ends were cut back, 1 base at V and 13 bases at J, with 14 bases in the middle. The CDR3 covers 13 residues. From germline, CDR1 is SGHNT and CDR2 YENEEA. CDR3 nucleotides: TGTGCCAGCAGCTTAGTAGGTCAGGGAAGACAGTTCTTC. This sequence encodes CASSLVGQGRQFF.

This clone was found a few times. J is TRBJ1-5 and V is TRBV2; D unresolved. The length of the CDR3 is 13 residues. The V gene's germline CDR1 is SNHLY and CDR2 FYNNEI. V was trimmed by 7 bases and J by 6 bases, leaving 13 bases between them. The CDR3 loop reads CASTTVNSQPQHF. The CDR3 DNA is TGTGCCAGCACCACAGTCAATAGTCAGCCCCAGCATTTT.

The chain couples TRBV7-7 to TRBJ2-5; tentative D call: TRBD2 (5 bases). The CDR3 extends over 15 amino acids. The V and J ends lost 1 base and 5 bases respectively, with 14 bases between them. Per germline, CDR1 SSHAT and CDR2 FNYEAQ (reference sequence). The CDR3 protein is CASSLGTLGRETQYF. The CDR3 DNA reads as TGTGCCAGCAGCTTAGGGACTCTCGGACGGGAGACCCAGTACTTC.

The chain combines TRBV2 with TRBJ2-1, with 11 bases matching TRBD2. Germline V gives CDR1 SNHLY, CDR2 FYNNEI. The length of the CDR3 is 16 residues. V lost 6 bases and J lost 8; bases outside the gene matches: 12. CDR3 protein: CASSPLLAGGSHEQFF. Written as DNA, the CDR3 is TGTGCCAGCAGCCCACTGCTAGCGGGGGGATCCCATGAGCAGTTCTTC.

The chain carries TRBV11-1 and TRBJ2-5, with TRBD1 matching 8 bases. There are 14 residues in the CDR3. Per the germline V gene, CDR1 is SGHAT and CDR2 is FQDESV (reference sequence). The junction had 3 bases not matched to a gene; V was cut back by 4 bases and J by 2 bases. Here the CDR3 reads CASSYRTGQETQYF. DNA for the CDR3: TGTGCCAGCAGCTACCGGACAGGGCAAGAGACCCAGTACTTC.

This clone was detected only a few times. The chain is built from TRBV6-5 and TRBJ1-2, with 9 bases that match TRBD1. J gave up 9 bases and V 6 bases, and 11 bases lay outside the gene matches. This CDR3 spans 14 amino acids. CDR1 and CDR2 (germline): MNHEY, SVGAGI. This CDR3 is CASRGTGKDIRYTF. In nucleotides, the CDR3 is TGTGCCAGCAGGGGGACAGGGAAGGATATTCGCTACACCTTC.

This sequence joins TRBV7-2 and TRBJ1-2; 12 nucleotides line up with TRBD1. Germline CDR1 and CDR2: SGHTA and FQGNSA. CDR3 length equals 15 residues. Germline trimming cut 5 bases from V and 8 bases from J; bases unmatched to any gene: 9. The DNA for the CDR3 is TGTGCCAGCAGCCAGGGGACAGGGGGCTTGGGGGGCTACACCTTC. Protein product: CASSQGTGGLGGYTF.

The chain recombines TRBV19 with TRBJ1-2; 8 nucleotides match TRBD1. The ends lost 6 bases at V and 2 bases at J; junction bases unmatched: 11. CDR3 length: 16 residues. Germline CDR1 is LNHDA and CDR2 is SQIVND (reference sequence). The CDR3 is CASSKTIGQGNYGYTF. In nucleotides, the CDR3 is TGTGCCAGTAGCAAGACTATAGGACAGGGAAACTATGGCTACACCTTC.

CDR3 protein: CASRRRGAGDEQFF. CDR3 DNA: TGTGCCAGCAGGAGGCGGGGGGCGGGAGATGAGCAGTTCTTC. The chain has TRBV5-6 and TRBJ2-1; TRBD2 agrees at 8 bases. From germline, CDR1 is SGHDT and CDR2 YYEEEE. The CDR3 has 14 amino acids. V lost 5 bases to trimming and J lost 8 bases; unmatched junction nucleotides: 9.

The J gene is TRBJ1-1, the V gene TRBV5-1; 8 bases align to TRBD1. The germline V gene encodes CDR1 SGHRS and CDR2 YFSETQ. With V trimmed by 4 bases and J by 5 bases, 10 bases remained unmatched. CDR3 size: 15 residues. The CDR3 loop reads CASSPRPTGETEAFF. CDR3 DNA: TGCGCCAGCAGCCCCCGCCCGACAGGGGAAACTGAAGCTTTCTTT.

The gene calls are TRBV5-1 and TRBJ1-1; no clear D gene. Trimming stripped 0 bases from V and 0 bases from J, with 3 bases between. CDR3 length: 13 residues. Germline loops: CDR1 SGHRS, CDR2 YFSETQ. In DNA, the CDR3 is TGCGCCAGCAGCTTGGCCTTGAACACTGAAGCTTTCTTT. Protein: CASSLALNTEAFF.

This clone was picked up one time. The chain uses TRBV29-1 and TRBJ2-7, with 10 bases lining up with TRBD1. The germline CDR1 and CDR2 sequences are SQVTM and ANQGSEA. Trimming took 5 bases from V and 6 from J; bases not matched to a gene: 4. The CDR3 consists of 12 residues. This CDR3 reads CSVRQGASEQYF. In nucleotides, the CDR3 is TGCAGCGTTCGACAGGGGGCCTCCGAGCAGTACTTC.

The V gene is TRBV19, the J gene TRBJ1-1; no clear D gene. Germline V lookup: CDR1 LNHDA, CDR2 SQIVND (reference sequence). V was clipped by 9 bases and J by 4 bases, with 12 bases between them. The CDR3 covers 12 residues. The chain's CDR3 is CASRTAGTEAFF. DNA for the CDR3: TGTGCCAGCAGGACGGCGGGCACTGAAGCTTTCTTT.

This sequence joins TRBV5-8 and TRBJ1-2; TRBD1 aligns across 8 bases. Germline lookup yields CDR1 SGHTS and CDR2 YDEGEE. V lost 4 bases, J lost 4 bases, and 9 bases stayed unmatched. The CDR3 spans 15 residues. CDR3 region: CASSPDRGDFYGYTF. CDR3 nucleotide sequence: TGTGCCAGCAGCCCCGACAGGGGAGATTTCTATGGCTACACCTTC.

The chain uses TRBV6-6 and TRBJ1-2; D gene uncertain. This CDR3 has 13 amino acids. Trimming removed 5 bases at V and 3 bases at J, with 10 bases between. Germline-derived CDR1 and CDR2 are MNHNY and SVGAGI (reference sequence). The CDR3 reads CASSPSIDYGYTF. CDR3 coding DNA: TGTGCCAGCAGTCCAAGCATAGACTATGGCTACACCTTC.

The chain recombines TRBV28 with TRBJ1-2; 11 nucleotides agree with TRBD1. CDR3 length: 15 amino acids. CDR1 is MDHEN and CDR2 is SYDVKM in the germline V gene. With 5 bases clipped from V and 6 bases from J, the junction kept 8 bases outside the gene matches. CDR3 protein: CASSVQRTGGDGYTF. The CDR3 DNA follows: TGTGCCAGCAGTGTGCAGAGGACAGGGGGCGATGGCTACACCTTC.

The rearrangement uses TRBV11-2 and TRBJ1-2; D ambiguous. The germline V and J ends were trimmed by 5 bases and 4 bases, with 11 bases remaining between them. The CDR3 is made up of 13 amino acids. Germline V gene lookup returns CDR1 SGHAT and CDR2 FQNNGV. The CDR3 DNA reads TGTGCCAGCAGCCCCGGAGATATCTATGGCTACACCTTC. Translating gives CASSPGDIYGYTF.

The rearrangement links TRBV19 to TRBJ2-1, with unresolved D. V was trimmed by 0 bases and J by 5 bases, leaving 8 bases between them. This CDR3 is 14 amino acids long. CDR1 is LNHDA, CDR2 SQIVND, per germline (reference sequence). The CDR3 DNA is TGTGCCAGTAGTATAGATCGGCAGGACAATGAGCAGTTCTTC. Amino acids: CASSIDRQDNEQFF.

V is TRBV5-6 and J is TRBJ1-1; D might be TRBD1 (6 bases). This CDR3 is built from 15 residues. The V end was cut by 0 bases, the J end by 5 bases, with 14 bases between. Germline V gives CDR1 SGHDT, CDR2 YYEEEE. The CDR3 loop reads CASSLAGGLRTEAFF. The CDR3 DNA sequence: TGTGCCAGCAGCTTGGCCGGGGGGCTGAGGACTGAAGCTTTCTTT.

The rearrangement uses TRBV2 and TRBJ1-2; 7 bases line up with TRBD1. The germline CDR1 and CDR2 sequences are SNHLY and FYNNEI. Trimming cost V 4 bases and J 3 bases; bases outside gene matches: 2. This CDR3 is 13 amino acids long. CDR3 nucleotides: TGTGCCAGCAGTGGGACAGGAGACTATGGCTACACCTTC. It specifies CASSGTGDYGYTF.